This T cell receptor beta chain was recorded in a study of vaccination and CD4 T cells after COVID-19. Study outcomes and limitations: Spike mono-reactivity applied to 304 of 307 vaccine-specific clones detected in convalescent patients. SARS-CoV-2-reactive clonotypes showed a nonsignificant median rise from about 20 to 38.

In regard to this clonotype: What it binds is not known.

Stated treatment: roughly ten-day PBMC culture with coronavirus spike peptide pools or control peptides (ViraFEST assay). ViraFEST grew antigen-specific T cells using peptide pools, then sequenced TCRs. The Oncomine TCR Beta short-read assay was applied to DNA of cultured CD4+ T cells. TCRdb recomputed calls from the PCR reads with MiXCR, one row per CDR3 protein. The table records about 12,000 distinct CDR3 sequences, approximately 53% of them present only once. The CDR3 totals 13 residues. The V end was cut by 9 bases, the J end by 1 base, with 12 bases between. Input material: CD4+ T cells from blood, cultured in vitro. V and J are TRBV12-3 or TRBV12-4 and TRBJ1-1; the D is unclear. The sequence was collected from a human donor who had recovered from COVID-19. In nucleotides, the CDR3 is TGTGCCAGTGATTCTAGGGAGAACACTGAAGCTTTCTTT. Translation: CASDSRENTEAFF.